Following are 4 T cell receptor beta chains from one sample sequenced in a study of siplizumab effects on memory and regulatory T cells. Assay: immunoSEQ multiplex PCR; the TCRdb copy retains only in-frame clones and omits some. This sample has over 70,000 clones; 75% to 90% occur once, and the top ten carry 15%. Sequenced: CD4+ T cells sorted from blood. Receptor source: a human donor in good health.

The J gene is TRBJ2-7, the V gene TRBV21-1; the listed D gene, TRBD2, was not tested against the DNA. TRBV21-1 is reported as a pseudogene. The CDR3 extends over 18 amino acids. Here the CDR3 reads CASSKQTLAERSSYEQYF. CDR3 in DNA: TGTGCCAGCAGCAAACAGACGCTAGCGGAGAGAAGCTCCTACGAGCAGTACTTC.

The chain employs TRBV9 and TRBJ2-1, with TRBD1 matching 7 bases. Germline assignment: CDR1 SGDLS and CDR2 YYNGEE. V trimming: 3 bases; J trimming: 1 base; junction bases outside the gene matches: 4. The CDR3 totals 15 residues. CDR3 protein: CASSARQGSYNEQFF. The CDR3 DNA follows: TGTGCCAGCAGCGCCCGACAGGGATCCTACAATGAGCAGTTCTTC.

V gene TRBV9 combines with J gene TRBJ2-2, with unresolved D. V lost 7 bases, J lost 1 base, and 8 bases lay in between. This CDR3 has 13 residues. Germline V gene lookup returns CDR1 SGDLS and CDR2 YYNGEE. CDR3: CASLTENTGELFF. CDR3 nucleotides: TGTGCCAGCTTAACCGAGAACACCGGGGAGCTGTTTTTT.

The chain has TRBV30 and TRBJ2-3; D is perhaps TRBD2 (6 bases). This CDR3 has 17 amino acids. V lost 2 bases to trimming and J lost 1 base, with 19 bases between them. CDR1 is GTSNPN, CDR2 SVGIG, per germline (reference sequence). The CDR3 is CAWSSAGSLFGTDTQYF. The CDR3 nucleotides read TGTGCCTGGAGTTCTGCGGGAAGTCTGTTCGGCACAGATACGCAGTATTTT.